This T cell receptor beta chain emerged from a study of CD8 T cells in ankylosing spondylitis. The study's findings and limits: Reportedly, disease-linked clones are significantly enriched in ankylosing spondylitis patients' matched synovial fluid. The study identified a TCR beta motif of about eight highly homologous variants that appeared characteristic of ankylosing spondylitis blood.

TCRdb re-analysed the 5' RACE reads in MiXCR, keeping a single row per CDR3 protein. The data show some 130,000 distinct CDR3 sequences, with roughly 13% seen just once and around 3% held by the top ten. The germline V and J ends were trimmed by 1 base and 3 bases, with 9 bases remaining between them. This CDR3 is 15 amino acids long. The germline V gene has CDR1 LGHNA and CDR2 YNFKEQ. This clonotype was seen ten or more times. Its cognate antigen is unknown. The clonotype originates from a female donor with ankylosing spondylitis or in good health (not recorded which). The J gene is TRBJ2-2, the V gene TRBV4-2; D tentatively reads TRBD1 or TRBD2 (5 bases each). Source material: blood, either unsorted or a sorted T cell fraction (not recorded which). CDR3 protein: CASSQGGIDTGELFF. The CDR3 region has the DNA TGTGCCAGCAGCCAAGGGGGGATAGACACCGGGGAGCTGTTTTTT.